This TCR beta chain comes out of a study of blood T cell repertoires in COVID-19. Overall study: Specimens from acute and convalescent COVID-19 originated in the United States, Italy and Spain. T cells, B-cell-depleted T cells, or PBMCs provided the cDNA or gDNA that served as material.

The CDR3 is 16 amino acids. V lost 7 bases and J lost 5; bases outside the gene matches: 11. Germline-derived CDR1 and CDR2 are SEHNR and FQNEAQ (reference sequence). It was during active infection that Seattle patients were enrolled and then longitudinally followed. Per the original methods: Cell counts per sample came from amplifying reference gene primers. This table comes from immunoSEQ multiplex PCR, and its TCRdb copy is limited to in-frame clones, with some not included. Clonal size and the V and J genes are those of that table, whereas D and trimming came from the DNA. Among 200,000 or so clones listed, 80% to 90% were seen once.

The sample taken for sequencing was peripheral blood. The TCR originated in an elderly woman with COVID-19, enrolled during active disease. The V gene is TRBV7-9, the J gene TRBJ2-7, with TRBD2 identical over 13 bases. This CDR3 reads CASTKTSGGATHEQYF. Written as DNA, the CDR3 is TGTGCCAGCACCAAAACTAGCGGGGGGGCGACTCACGAGCAGTACTTC.